The 31 T cell receptor beta chains in this list originate from one sample, sequenced in a study of T cells in Graves' hyperthyroidism and ophthalmopathy. Amplified TCR beta CDR3 regions derived from RNA transcripts. The HTBI primer set drove a first-round RT-PCR of the TCR CDR3. TCRdb re-analysed the multiplex PCR reads in MiXCR, keeping a single row per CDR3 protein. Altogether 300,000 to 500,000 distinct CDR3 sequences are present, about an eighth being singletons, with the ten largest covering 25% to 30%. The sample consisted of blood. Receptor source: a man in his fifties or sixties with Graves' ophthalmopathy.

The genes are TRBV30 and TRBJ1-3, with D possibly TRBD1 on 5 matching bases. The CDR3 contains 16 residues. Germline-derived CDR1 and CDR2 are GTSNPN and SVGIG (reference sequence). Between the trimmed V and J ends, which lost 3 bases and 2 bases, there was a span of 17 bases. CDR3 nucleotides: TGTGCCTGGAGCGCAAAGAGGTGGGACGCTGGAAACACCATATATTTT. It yields the protein CAWSAKRWDAGNTIYF.

This clonotype was seen ten or more times. The V gene is TRBV11-3, the J gene TRBJ2-1; D unresolved. Germline assignment: CDR1 SGHNT and CDR2 YENEEA. CDR3 length equals 12 residues. V lost 3 bases to trimming and J lost 5 bases, with 5 bases between them. DNA of the CDR3: TGTGCCAGCAGCTTGATAGACAATGAGCAGTTCTTC. Translated: CASSLIDNEQFF.

This clonotype has ten or more counts. This chain links TRBV20-1 with TRBJ2-7; no firm D call. CDR1 DFQATT and CDR2 SNEGSKA come from the germline V gene (reference sequence). CDR3 length equals 11 residues. The V gene lost 2 bases and the J gene lost 12 bases, with 14 bases spanning the gap. The CDR3 protein is CSARWTGERYF. Written as DNA, the CDR3 is TGCAGTGCTAGATGGACCGGTGAGAGGTACTTC.

This clonotype was observed at least ten times. This chain uses TRBV3-1 with TRBJ2-1; TRBD2 matches 8 bases. V lost 0 bases, J lost 6 bases, and 7 bases stayed unmatched. The CDR3 totals 16 residues. Germline assignment: CDR1 LGHDT and CDR2 YNNKEL (reference sequence). This chain's CDR3 is CASSQDSASGSNEQFF. DNA for the CDR3: TGTGCCAGCAGCCAAGATTCAGCTAGCGGGTCCAATGAGCAGTTCTTC.

The chain uses TRBV29-1 and TRBJ2-6; D is undetermined. Trimming shortened V by 1 base and J by 1 base, and 5 bases separated the two germline ends. Germline CDR1 is SQVTM and CDR2 is ANQGSEA. The CDR3 is made up of 14 amino acids. The CDR3 is CSVEVVSGANVLTF. Written as DNA, the CDR3 is TGCAGCGTTGAAGTAGTTTCTGGGGCCAACGTCCTGACTTTC.

For this clonotype: This may arise from a read error, as a much more abundant clone is one base away. V usage is TRBV11-2 and J usage is TRBJ2-3; D may match TRBD1 or TRBD2 (5 bases each). Germline values: CDR1 SGHAT, CDR2 FQNNGV. The CDR3 is made up of 14 amino acids. V was shortened by 0 bases and J by 1 base, with 5 bases between the two germline ends. As DNA, the CDR3 is TGTGCCAGCAGCTTAGAGGGGGGCACAGATACGCAGTATTTT. Residues: CASSLEGGTDTQYF.

This clonotype has ten or more counts. The chain links TRBV12-3 or TRBV12-4 to TRBJ2-3; 9 bases align to TRBD2. This CDR3 contains 17 residues. Trimming took 3 bases from V and 2 from J; bases not matched to a gene: 9. This CDR3 is CASSLGLGGRDTDTQYF. The CDR3 DNA sequence: TGTGCCAGCAGTTTGGGGCTTGGCGGGAGGGACACAGATACGCAGTATTTT.

This chain uses TRBV20-1 with TRBJ2-1, with TRBD2 matching 13 bases. V trimming: 3 bases; J trimming: 0 bases; junction bases outside the gene matches: 2. The germline V gene has CDR1 DFQATT and CDR2 SNEGSKA (reference sequence). The CDR3 spans 16 residues. The CDR3 DNA sequence: TGCAGTGCTAGGGGACTAGCGGGAAGCTCCTACAATGAGCAGTTCTTC. Protein product: CSARGLAGSSYNEQFF.

This clonotype was counted a few times. The J gene is TRBJ2-1, the V gene TRBV7-2; no reliable D call. The V gene lost 5 bases and the J gene lost 8 bases, with 16 bases spanning the gap. Germline-derived CDR1 and CDR2 are SGHTA and FQGNSA. CDR3 size: 14 residues. The CDR3 loop reads CASSPRVGKYEQFF. The CDR3 bases are TGTGCCAGCAGCCCCCGGGTAGGGAAGTATGAGCAGTTCTTC.

This clonotype was picked up a small number of times. The chain recombines TRBV5-1 with TRBJ2-5, with a weak D call TRBD1 (5 bases). Germline values: CDR1 SGHRS, CDR2 YFSETQ. The CDR3 sequence is 12 residues long. V lost 4 bases and J lost 3, with 7 bases in between. CDR3 amino acids: CASSQGEETQYF. Here the CDR3 DNA reads TGCGCCAGCAGCCAGGGCGAAGAGACCCAGTACTTC. The complete variable domain, with remaining parts taken from reference TRBV5-1 and TRBJ2-5, reads KAGVTQTPRYLIKTRGQQVTLSCSPISGHRSVSWYQQTPGQGLQFLFEYFSETQRNKGNFPGRFSGRQFSNSRSEMNVSTLELGDSALYLCASSQGEETQYFGPGTRLLVL.

This clonotype was seen a few times. The V call is TRBV20-1, the J call TRBJ1-2, with D perhaps TRBD1 (6 bases). The CDR3 length is 13 residues. The germline gives CDR1 DFQATT, CDR2 SNEGSKA (reference sequence). V lost 0 bases and J lost 14, with 19 bases in between. The CDR3 coding sequence is TGCAGTGCTAGAGACCCCAGGGGCTACCGTGAGACCTTC. Translated: CSARDPRGYRETF.

In the case of this clonotype: Since a much larger clone is just one base distant, this may be a read error. The chain uses TRBV18 and TRBJ2-3; D is possibly TRBD1 (5 bases). Germline V gene lookup returns CDR1 KGHSH and CDR2 LQKENI. This CDR3 comprises 12 residues. DNA for the CDR3: TGTGCCAGCCCACCGACAGAAGATACGCAGTATTTT. Protein product: CASPPTEDTQYF.

This clonotype was detected many times. The chain carries TRBV20-1 and TRBJ1-5; 10 bases agree with TRBD1. The CDR3 is 15 residues long. Germline V CDR1 and CDR2: DFQATT, SNEGSKA (reference sequence). J was trimmed by 0 bases and V by 3 bases; bases with no gene match: 2. The CDR3 DNA sequence: TGCAGTGCTAGGGGACAGGGGTATAGCAATCAGCCCCAGCATTTT. This encodes CSARGQGYSNQPQHF.

This clonotype has more than one count but fewer than ten. CDR3 in DNA: TGTGCCAGCAGCCTGGCCGCCCACGGCGAGGGCATTCAGTACTTC. Its translation: CASSLAAHGEGIQYF. This sequence joins TRBV27 and TRBJ2-4; the D gene is possibly TRBD2 (5 bases). Trimming shortened V by 6 bases and J by 9 bases, and 21 bases separated the two germline ends. CDR3 size: 15 residues. CDR1 is MNHEY and CDR2 is SMNVEV in the germline V gene (reference sequence).

This clonotype was detected only a few times. The chain is built from TRBV6-1 and TRBJ2-3, with D hard to call. CDR3 length: 11 residues. Trimming shortened V by 8 bases and J by 2 bases, and 5 bases separated the two germline ends. The germline V gene encodes CDR1 MNHNS and CDR2 SASEGT. The CDR3 coding sequence is TGTGCCAGCTGGATCACAGATACGCAGTATTTT. Protein product: CASWITDTQYF.

This clonotype was found many times. The chain joins TRBV30 to TRBJ1-2; the match to TRBD1 covers 8 bases. Germline V CDR1 and CDR2: GTSNPN, SVGIG (reference sequence). This CDR3 is built from 14 residues. The V segment lost 0 bases and the J segment 7 bases; nucleotides outside the gene matches: 7. Here the CDR3 DNA reads TGTGCCTGGAGTGTAAGCAGGGGGCTCGCTGGCTACACCTTC. Protein product: CAWSVSRGLAGYTF.

The rearrangement uses TRBV28 and TRBJ2-1; D is ambiguous. V lost 7 bases, J lost 2 bases, and 18 bases lay in between. CDR3 length: 16 amino acids. Germline CDR1 is MDHEN and CDR2 is SYDVKM. The CDR3 DNA reads as TGTGCCAGCAATTCCCCCCTACCGGGTACCTACAATGAGCAGTTCTTC. Amino acids: CASNSPLPGTYNEQFF.

This clonotype was seen ten or more times. The chain uses TRBV3-1 and TRBJ2-2; TRBD1 is a possible D gene (6 bases). The length of the CDR3 is 15 residues. Germline V gene data show CDR1 as LGHDT and CDR2 as YNNKEL (reference sequence). Trimming took 4 bases from V and 7 from J, leaving 16 bases between them. The DNA for the CDR3 is TGTGCCAGCAGCCCACGGACAGTCTTGGTCGGGGAGCTGTTTTTT. This gives the protein CASSPRTVLVGELFF.

This clonotype was counted at least ten times. V is TRBV5-1 and J is TRBJ2-3, with 8 nucleotides matching TRBD1. After removal of 3 bases from V and 1 base from J, the junction contained 4 bases not matched to a gene. In germline, CDR1 is SGHRS, CDR2 YFSETQ. This CDR3 has 15 residues. CDR3 coding DNA: TGCGCCAGCAGCTCGGACAGGGCGGGCACAGATACGCAGTATTTT. Residues: CASSSDRAGTDTQYF.

This clonotype was recorded many times. The gene calls are TRBV20-1 and TRBJ2-1; 16 positions agree with TRBD2. The germline V gene encodes CDR1 DFQATT and CDR2 SNEGSKA (reference sequence). V was clipped by 5 bases and J by 5 bases; unmatched bases: 6. This CDR3 is 16 amino acids long. CDR3 sequence: CSALPGLAGGDNEQFF. The CDR3, as DNA: TGCAGTGCTTTACCGGGACTAGCGGGAGGGGACAATGAGCAGTTCTTC.

This clonotype was counted at least ten times. The rearrangement links TRBV6-2 or TRBV6-3 to TRBJ2-7; 7 bases map to TRBD2. This CDR3 is built from 15 residues. Per germline, CDR1 MNHEY and CDR2 SVGEGT. V shed 6 bases, J shed 1 base, and the junction held 9 bases outside the gene matches. Written as DNA, the CDR3 is TGTGCCAGCAGCCCCTTCGGACTAGGGTCCTACGAGCAGTACTTC. Protein product: CASSPFGLGSYEQYF.

This clonotype was observed many times. V and J are TRBV5-6 and TRBJ2-1; no definite D call. CDR3 size: 11 residues. The V and J ends lost 3 bases and 8 bases respectively, with 6 bases between them. CDR1 and CDR2 (germline): SGHDT, YYEEEE. The CDR3 reads CASSSADEQFF. The DNA for the CDR3 is TGTGCCAGCAGCTCTGCCGATGAGCAGTTCTTC.

This clonotype has a handful of counts. The chain employs TRBV20-1 and TRBJ2-2, with TRBD2 as a possible D gene (6 bases). CDR3 length: 15 amino acids. From germline, CDR1 is DFQATT and CDR2 SNEGSKA (reference sequence). V gave up 0 bases and J gave up 8 bases, with 16 bases separating them. The CDR3 is CSARDWSRGIGELFF. The CDR3 region has the DNA TGCAGTGCTAGAGATTGGAGTCGGGGGATAGGGGAGCTGTTTTTT.

This clonotype was seen at least ten times. The chain has TRBV5-1 and TRBJ2-7; tentative D call: TRBD2 (6 bases). Trimming stripped 0 bases from V and 7 bases from J, with 11 bases between. The germline CDR1 and CDR2 sequences are SGHRS and YFSETQ. The CDR3 is 13 residues long. The CDR3: CASSLEDYGEQYF. CDR3 DNA sequence: TGCGCCAGCAGCTTGGAGGACTATGGGGAGCAGTACTTC.

The V call is TRBV9, the J call TRBJ1-1, with 7 bases lining up with TRBD1. The CDR3 runs 14 residues. The germline CDR1 and CDR2 sequences are SGDLS and YYNGEE. V shed 0 bases and J 8 bases; nucleotides not matched to a gene: 7. CDR3 protein: CASSVGAGGAEAFF. The CDR3 DNA sequence: TGTGCCAGCAGCGTAGGGGCAGGGGGTGCCGAAGCTTTCTTT.

About this clonotype itself: This may be a read error: a much more frequent sequence differs by one nucleotide. The CDR3 nucleotides read TGTGCCAGCAGTTCCACCATCAATGAGCAGCTCTTC. It yields the protein CASSSTINEQLF. The chain combines TRBV28 with TRBJ2-1, with D unclear. Per germline, CDR1 MDHEN and CDR2 SYDVKM. CDR3 size: 12 residues.

This clonotype was detected only a few times. Here the CDR3 DNA reads TGTGCCAGCAGCTTCACCCGGGACTATGAAGAGACCCAGTACTTC. It yields the protein CASSFTRDYEETQYF. The chain couples TRBV5-4 to TRBJ2-5; 7 bases map to TRBD2. Looked up from germline, CDR1 is SGHNT and CDR2 is YYREEE (reference sequence). V was pared by 2 bases and J by 3 bases, with 7 bases of the junction left unmatched. This CDR3 is built from 15 residues.

This clonotype has ten or more counts. The V gene is TRBV28, the J gene TRBJ2-6, with a tentative D call TRBD2 (6 bases). The V and J ends lost 7 bases and 3 bases respectively, with 19 bases between them. There are 17 residues in the CDR3. CDR1 is MDHEN and CDR2 is SYDVKM in the germline V gene. The CDR3 is CASTQGGGISGANVLTF. The CDR3, as DNA: TGTGCCAGCACTCAAGGAGGAGGGATCAGTGGGGCCAACGTCCTGACTTTC.

This clonotype has just one count. This chain uses TRBV6-1 with TRBJ2-2, with D perhaps matching TRBD2 (7 bases). V lost 9 bases to trimming and J lost 4 bases, with 15 bases between them. There are 14 residues in the CDR3. The germline V gene has CDR1 MNHNS and CDR2 SASEGT. The CDR3 reads CASQQGGATGELFF. The CDR3 DNA is TGTGCCAGTCAACAGGGAGGGGCCACCGGGGAGCTGTTTTTT.

The chain has TRBV5-8 and TRBJ2-7, with a possible D match to TRBD2 (5 bases). V was trimmed by 0 bases and J by 6 bases, leaving 10 bases between them. Germline loops: CDR1 SGHTS, CDR2 YDEGEE. This CDR3 is 13 amino acids long. The CDR3 loop reads CASSLANGVEQYF. CDR3 DNA: TGTGCCAGCAGCTTGGCGAACGGGGTCGAGCAGTACTTC.

This clonotype was recorded many times. The chain combines TRBV3-1 with TRBJ2-7, with D perhaps matching TRBD2 (5 bases). CDR1 LGHDT and CDR2 YNNKEL come from the germline V gene (reference sequence). The CDR3 is made up of 13 amino acids. V was trimmed by 2 bases and J by 3 bases, leaving 8 bases between them. The CDR3 spells CASSQTGNYEQYF. In DNA form, the CDR3 reads TGTGCCAGCAGCCAAACGGGAAACTACGAGCAGTACTTC.